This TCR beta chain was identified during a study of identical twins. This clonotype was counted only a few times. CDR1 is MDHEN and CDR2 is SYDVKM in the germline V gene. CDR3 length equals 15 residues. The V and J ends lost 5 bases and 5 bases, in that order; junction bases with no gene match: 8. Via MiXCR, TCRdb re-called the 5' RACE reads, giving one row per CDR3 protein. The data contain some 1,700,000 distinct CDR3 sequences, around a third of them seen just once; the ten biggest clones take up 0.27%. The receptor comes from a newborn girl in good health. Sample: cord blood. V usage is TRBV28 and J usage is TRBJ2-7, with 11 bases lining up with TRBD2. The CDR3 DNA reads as TGTGCCAGCAGTCCAACGACACTAGCGGGAGACGAGCAGTACTTC. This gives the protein CASSPTTLAGDEQYF.